This TCR beta chain was sequenced during a study of T cell responses to AZD1222 COVID-19 vaccine (dated by TCRdb to 2020 to 2022). Study-wide context: TCR sequencing was performed for roughly 250 trial participants, of whom 200 to 210 were given two doses of AZD1222 and around 25 were given two doses of MenACWY control vaccine. Trial participants were enrolled by age into subgroups of 18-55, 56-69 and 70-plus years, and 148, 28 and 57 TCR-sequenced participants, respectively, were included in these subgroups.

General conclusions and limits of the study: Vaccine-associated CD4 TCRs spanned the whole spike protein, with dominant responses in regions 160-218 and 743-854. After two AZD1222 doses, both the breadth and the depth of spike-specific TCRs were significantly higher than at day 0 and than in MenACWY recipients. Epitopes outside the regions mutated in the B.1.351 and B.1.1.7 variants were reportedly recognized by nearly half of the unique spike-specific TCRs. In the small 56-69-year group, the increase in depth fell short of significance, most likely because of low power. Only a handful of AZD1222 recipients were SARS-CoV-2 seropositive at baseline, limiting conclusions about previously exposed vaccinees. Because no samples from the day 14 peak response were available, repertoires could be characterized only after the peak T cell response. Participants were mostly white British and included more females than males, and it was suggested by the authors that clonal diversity may have been underestimated.

The label giving this sample's time point can be read as: about 28 days (+/-7) after the second vaccine dose. AZD1222 recipients given second doses at about 4 weeks or at about 12 weeks were pooled, since spike-specific TCR depth and breadth were not found to differ between the two schedules. Samples from vaccinated people were obtained from the UK trials COV001 and COV002, which included a single-blind randomized controlled phase 2/3 trial of AZD1222 (ChAdOx1 nCoV-19) in healthy adults. For TCRbeta chain sequencing, PBMC samples were collected from trial participants at day 0 and at day 28 after the second dose. About this clone itself: The antigen this receptor binds is unknown. Per-base qualities were not stored, and no clone one base away is much larger.

Including cysteine and phenylalanine, the CDR3 has 13 amino acids. The CDR3 DNA has 39 bases and is translated from base 1. Trimming at the junction amounts to 2 bases on V and 1 base on J, and the germline ends lie 5 bases apart. The CDR3 regions of human TCRbeta chains were analyzed by immunosequencing. The study's processing was this. Repertoire TCRs were matched against a reference library of SARS-CoV-2-specific TCRs generated with the MIRA antigen-specificity platform. Breadth meant the fraction of unique TCRs that were SARS-CoV-2-associated, whereas depth meant the fraction of total T cells that were SARS-CoV-2-associated. Using the MIRA data, every spike-specific TCR was mapped to the spike region that the TCR reacted to and assigned to either a CD4 or a CD8 class. Log10-transformed breadth and depth values were compared by one-way ANOVA with Sidak's multiple comparisons tests. TCRdb stores this immuneACCESS table with in-frame sequences only. Part of the clones is absent; in the studies checked, under half of the shortfall reflects unresolved V genes, and no reason is known for the rest. V and J calls and clone size are given by that table; D and trimming were obtained from the DNA. The sample table lists 180,000 or so clones, nearly 95% of them with a count of one. Roughly 1.9% of the sample goes to the ten largest clones.

The source of this sequence is an adult who received the AZD1222 COVID-19 vaccine. Sample: peripheral blood, taken 28 days after the second AZD1222 dose. The rearrangement joined TRBV12-3 or TRBV12-4 to TRBJ1-2; the D gene is not confidently resolved. In nucleotides, the sequence is TGTGCCAGCAGTTTATGGGTTAACTATGGCTACACCTTC. This encodes CASSLWVNYGYTF.